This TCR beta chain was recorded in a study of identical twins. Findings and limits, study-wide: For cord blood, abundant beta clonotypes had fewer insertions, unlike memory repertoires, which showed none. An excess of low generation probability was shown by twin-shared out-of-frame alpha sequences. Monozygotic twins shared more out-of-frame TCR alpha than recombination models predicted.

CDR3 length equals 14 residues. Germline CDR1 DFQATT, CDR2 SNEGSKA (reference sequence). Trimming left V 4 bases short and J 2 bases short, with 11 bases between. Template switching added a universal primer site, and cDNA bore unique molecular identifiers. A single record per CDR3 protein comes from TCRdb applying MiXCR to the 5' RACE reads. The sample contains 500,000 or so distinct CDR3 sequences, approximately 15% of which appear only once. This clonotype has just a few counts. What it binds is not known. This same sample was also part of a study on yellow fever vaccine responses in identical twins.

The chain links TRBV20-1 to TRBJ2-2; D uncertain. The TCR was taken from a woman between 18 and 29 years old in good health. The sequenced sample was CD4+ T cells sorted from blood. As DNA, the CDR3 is TGCAGTGCTATTCCACAGACTAACACCGGGGAGCTGTTTTTT. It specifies CSAIPQTNTGELFF.